Below, 27 T cell receptor beta chains from the same sample are listed, as sequenced in a study of T cells in Graves' hyperthyroidism and ophthalmopathy. The investigators amplified TCR beta CDR3 regions from RNA transcripts. The TCR CDR3 was amplified in a first-round RT-PCR using the HTBI primer set. TCRdb fed the multiplex PCR reads into MiXCR, producing one record per CDR3 protein. Among 600,000 to 700,000 distinct CDR3 sequences, about 45% were seen once, and the ten largest hold approximately 6.8%. Sequencing used peripheral blood or thyroid tissue (not recorded which). These receptor sequences come from an adult man with Graves' disease, either hyperthyroidism or ophthalmopathy (not recorded which).

The rearrangement links TRBV12-3 or TRBV12-4 to TRBJ1-2; no firm D call. The CDR3 covers 15 residues. V lost 3 bases, J lost 4 bases, and 15 bases lay in between. In DNA, the CDR3 is TGTGCCAGCAGTTTTCGTGTCAGGCCCGGCTATGGCTACACCTTC. Amino acid sequence: CASSFRVRPGYGYTF.

This chain links TRBV20-1 with TRBJ2-7, with 9 nucleotides matching TRBD1. With V trimmed by 6 bases and J by 6 bases, 9 bases remained unmatched. CDR3 length equals 13 residues. The V gene's germline CDR1 is DFQATT and CDR2 SNEGSKA (reference sequence). The CDR3 DNA reads TGCAGTGCCAGGAACAGGGGGCTAGCCGAGCAGTACTTC. As protein: CSARNRGLAEQYF.

The V call is TRBV20-1, the J call TRBJ2-5; TRBD2 matches at 10 bases. V shed 3 bases and J 5 bases; nucleotides not matched to a gene: 6. There are 14 residues in the CDR3. CDR1 and CDR2 from the germline V gene are DFQATT and SNEGSKA (reference sequence). The CDR3 loop is CSARGTSALETQYF. For the CDR3, the DNA is TGCAGTGCTAGGGGGACTAGCGCCCTGGAGACCCAGTACTTC.

A few counts support this clonotype. The V gene is TRBV5-4, the J gene TRBJ1-5, with D tentatively TRBD1 (5 bases). The V end lost 2 bases, the J end lost 7 bases, and 13 bases lay between the germline ends. The CDR3 contains 14 residues. Germline V gene sequence: CDR1 SGHNT, CDR2 YYREEE (reference sequence). CDR3 nucleotides: TGTGCCAGCAGCTTTGCTGGGACGGGGCAGCCCCAGCATTTT. It is translated as CASSFAGTGQPQHF.

The rearrangement links TRBV15 to TRBJ2-5; TRBD2 matches 8 bases. Germline CDR1 LNHNV, CDR2 YYDKDF (reference sequence). V gave up 1 base and J gave up 5 bases; unmatched junction bases: 9. The CDR3 has 16 residues. DNA for the CDR3: TGTGCCACCAGCAGAGGTCTGAGCGGGAGTTTCGAGACCCAGTACTTC. This sequence encodes CATSRGLSGSFETQYF. Filled out from reference TRBV15 and TRBJ2-5, the complete variable domain reads DAMVIQNPRYQVTQFGKPVTLSCSQTLNHNVMYWYQQKSSQAPKLLFHYYDKDFNNEADTPDNFQSRRPNTSFCFLDIRSPGLGDTAMYLCATSRGLSGSFETQYFGPGTRLLVL.

This clonotype was recorded at least ten times. The genes are TRBV29-1 and TRBJ2-5, with D tentatively TRBD1 (6 bases). Germline CDR1 is SQVTM and CDR2 is ANQGSEA. Deletions cut 3 bases from V and 5 bases from J, with 16 bases between. The length of the CDR3 is 14 residues. The CDR3 here is CSVDPTGTQETQYF. In DNA form, the CDR3 reads TGCAGCGTTGACCCGACAGGTACGCAGGAGACCCAGTACTTC.

This chain joins TRBV20-1 and TRBJ1-2, with D tentatively TRBD1 (5 bases). The CDR3 has 13 residues. The germline gives CDR1 DFQATT, CDR2 SNEGSKA (reference sequence). V was trimmed by 6 bases and J by 6 bases, leaving 17 bases between them. The CDR3 coding sequence is TGCAGTGCCGGGCGGGGCATTTTGGATGGCTACACCTTC. This sequence encodes CSAGRGILDGYTF.

This sequence joins TRBV5-1 and TRBJ2-7; possibly TRBD1 or TRBD2 for D (5 bases each). V gave up 2 bases and J gave up 3 bases, with 24 bases separating them. In germline, CDR1 is SGHRS, CDR2 YFSETQ. The CDR3 is 18 residues long. In DNA form, the CDR3 reads TGCGCCAGCAGCTTCGCAGGGAGCCACACCGGGGAGCGCTACGAGCAGTACTTC. This encodes CASSFAGSHTGERYEQYF.

The sample holds a few counts of this clonotype. V gene TRBV12-3 or TRBV12-4 combines with J gene TRBJ2-7; TRBD2 matches at 7 bases. Trimming at V came to 6 bases and at J to 6 bases, leaving 11 bases not matched to a gene. The CDR3 extends over 14 amino acids. The CDR3 DNA reads as TGTGCCAGCAGCACGGGAGGCCGCCAATTCGAGCAGTACTTC. Protein sequence: CASSTGGRQFEQYF.

This clonotype turned up a few times. This sequence joins TRBV30 and TRBJ1-1; 7 positions match TRBD1. This CDR3 region has 13 residues. V dropped 3 bases and J dropped 2; count of bases not matched to a gene: 3. CDR1 and CDR2 (germline): GTSNPN, SVGIG (reference sequence). CDR3 DNA: TGTGCCTGGAGGAGACAGGGTAACACTGAAGCTTTCTTT. Encoded protein: CAWRRQGNTEAFF. Variable domain in full (rest from reference TRBV30 and TRBJ1-1): SQTIHQWPATLVQPVGSPLSLECTVEGTSNPNLYWYRQAAGRGLQLLFYSVGIGQISSEVPQNLSASRPQDRQFILSSKKLLLSDSGFYLCAWRRQGNTEAFFGQGTRLTVV.

The DNA of the CDR3 is TGTGCCAGTAGTGTGGACCCGGACTATAACTATGGCTACACCTTC. Translated: CASSVDPDYNYGYTF. V is TRBV19 and J is TRBJ1-2; D gene unclear. V shed 5 bases and J shed 1 base, with 14 bases lying between them. Germline loops: CDR1 LNHDA, CDR2 SQIVND (reference sequence). The CDR3 runs 15 residues.

The rearrangement uses TRBV3-1 and TRBJ1-5; the D gene is possibly TRBD1 (5 bases). CDR1 and CDR2 (germline): LGHDT, YNNKEL (reference sequence). The CDR3 length is 14 residues. Trimming left V 3 bases short and J 8 bases short, with 14 bases between. The CDR3 coding sequence is TGTGCCAGCAGCCAGACAGTTCAAAGGGAGCCCCAGCATTTT. It yields the protein CASSQTVQREPQHF.

For this clonotype: Relative to the germline gene, one junction end is altered; a read error may explain this. The chain couples TRBV10-3 to TRBJ1-4; a weak D match, TRBD1 (6 bases). CDR1 and CDR2 from the germline V gene are ENHRY and SYGVKD. The CDR3 spans 15 residues. CDR3 region: CASSERGGEYEKLFF. The CDR3 nucleotides read TGTGCCAGCAGTGAAAGGGGGGGCGAATATGAAAAACTGTTTTTT.

This clonotype showed up just once. The rearrangement joins TRBV6-6 to TRBJ2-3; 11 bases are a match to TRBD2. The CDR3 consists of 15 residues. V was pared by 5 bases and J by 1 base, with 2 bases of the junction left unmatched. In germline, CDR1 is MNHNY, CDR2 SVGAGI (reference sequence). The CDR3 is CASSGTSGGTDTQYF. CDR3 DNA sequence: TGTGCCAGCAGTGGGACTAGCGGCGGCACAGATACGCAGTATTTT.

The chain carries TRBV20-1 and TRBJ1-2; D gene ambiguous. This CDR3 region has 13 residues. Germline values: CDR1 DFQATT, CDR2 SNEGSKA (reference sequence). V dropped 7 bases and J dropped 0 bases, with 12 bases sitting between them. The CDR3 DNA is TGCAGTGTTGACGGTTCTGCTAACTATGGCTACACCTTC. Translated, it gives CSVDGSANYGYTF.

This clonotype has more than one count but fewer than ten. This chain joins TRBV6-1 and TRBJ2-7; D possibly corresponds to TRBD1 (5 bases). This CDR3 comprises 12 residues. The germline V gene encodes CDR1 MNHNS and CDR2 SASEGT. Trimming took off 8 bases at V and 12 bases at J, with 20 bases between the two ends. CDR3 protein: CASRDGAGLLYF. CDR3 nucleotides: TGTGCCAGCCGCGATGGGGCCGGTCTGCTGTACTTC.

The gene calls are TRBV15 and TRBJ1-1; D uncertain. The germline CDR1 and CDR2 sequences are LNHNV and YYDKDF (reference sequence). V was clipped by 3 bases and J by 2 bases, with 4 bases between them. The CDR3 runs to 12 residues. CDR3 coding DNA: TGTGCCACCAGCAGGAGAAACACTGAAGCTTTCTTT. Its protein product is CATSRRNTEAFF.

This chain connects TRBV10-3 to TRBJ2-5, with 9 bases aligning to TRBD2. Germline CDR1 and CDR2: ENHRY and SYGVKD. V lost 10 bases to trimming and J lost 4 bases; unmatched junction nucleotides: 16. The CDR3 covers 16 residues. Written as DNA, the CDR3 is TGTGCCAGCAGCCCCTTTATAGCGGGAGATGGAGAGACCCAGTACTTC. This codes for CASSPFIAGDGETQYF.

The genes are TRBV5-4 and TRBJ2-7; 7 nucleotides align to TRBD1. The junction had 4 bases not matched to a gene; V was cut back by 2 bases and J by 2 bases. Germline assignment: CDR1 SGHNT and CDR2 YYREEE (reference sequence). CDR3 length equals 14 residues. The CDR3 spells CASSLWGQTYEQYF. The CDR3 nucleotides are TGTGCCAGCAGCTTATGGGGACAGACCTACGAGCAGTACTTC.

In the case of this clonotype: Its ends do not fully match the called genes, so a read error is possible. The rearrangement links TRBV10-3 to TRBJ2-7, with TRBD1 as a possible D gene (5 bases). The CDR3 runs 14 residues. Per the germline V gene, CDR1 is ENHRY and CDR2 is SYGVKD. The CDR3 protein is CASSETVVDYEQYF. The CDR3 region has the DNA TGTGCCAGCAGTGAGACAGTAGTTGACTACGAGCAGTACTTC.

The J gene is TRBJ1-1, the V gene TRBV6-5; D not resolved. The CDR3 is 13 amino acids. Germline values: CDR1 MNHEY, CDR2 SVGAGI. Between the trimmed V and J ends, which lost 5 bases and 7 bases, there was a span of 14 bases. The CDR3 region has the DNA TGTGCCAGCAGTGGGCGCCTTGGGGATGAAGCTTTCTTT. Its protein is CASSGRLGDEAFF.

This clonotype has only a few counts. The gene calls are TRBV2 and TRBJ1-1; 12 bases are a match to TRBD1. The length of the CDR3 is 15 residues. V was pared by 5 bases and J by 6 bases, with 7 bases of the junction left unmatched. Germline V gives CDR1 SNHLY, CDR2 FYNNEI. The CDR3 nucleotides read TGTGCCAGCAGTTACTCGGGACAGGGGGCGTCTGAAGCTTTCTTT. Translated, it gives CASSYSGQGASEAFF.

The rearrangement links TRBV7-9 to TRBJ1-4; 8 bases line up with TRBD1. Trimming took 3 bases from V and 4 from J; bases not matched to a gene: 7. This CDR3 is built from 16 residues. Germline assignment: CDR1 SEHNR and CDR2 FQNEAQ (reference sequence). The CDR3 nucleotides are TGTGCCAGCAGCTTCGACGCAGGGGGCGATAATGAAAAACTGTTTTTT. Its protein product is CASSFDAGGDNEKLFF. Full variable domain (rest looked up from reference TRBV7-9 and TRBJ1-4): DTGVSQNPRHKITKRGQNVTFRCDPISEHNRLYWYRQTLGQGPEFLTYFQNEAQLEKSRLLSDRFSAERPKGSFSTLEIQRTEQGDSAMYLCASSFDAGGDNEKLFFGSGTQLSVL.

Only a few counts were recorded for this clonotype. Germline is not matched at one junction end, which may reflect a read error. CDR3 coding DNA: TGTGCCAGCAGTCTGCTCACAGGGACCGCTGAAGCTTTCTTT. Its protein product is CASSLLTGTAEAFF. The chain recombines TRBV10-3 with TRBJ1-1; possibly TRBD1 for D (6 bases). This CDR3 is built from 14 residues. The V gene's germline CDR1 is ENHRY and CDR2 SYGVKD.

This clonotype has only a few counts. The rearrangement uses TRBV2 and TRBJ1-1; D gene uncertain. The CDR3 extends over 15 amino acids. The germline V gene encodes CDR1 SNHLY and CDR2 FYNNEI. Deletions cut 6 bases from V and 1 base from J, with 15 bases between. The CDR3 coding sequence is TGTGCCAGCAGCGACGCCCTGGGAGCGAACACTGAAGCTTTCTTT. This gives the protein CASSDALGANTEAFF.

In this sample, this clonotype turned up many times. The chain combines TRBV29-1 with TRBJ1-1; no firm D call. The CDR3 contains 13 residues. Trimming left V 3 bases short and J 0 bases short, with 8 bases between. Germline lookup yields CDR1 SQVTM and CDR2 ANQGSEA. CDR3 residues: CSVEQQMNTEAFF. The CDR3 DNA follows: TGCAGCGTTGAGCAACAGATGAACACTGAAGCTTTCTTT. Using reference TRBV29-1 and TRBJ1-1 for the parts outside the CDR3, the full variable domain is SAVISQKPSRDICQRGTSLTIQCQVDSQVTMMFWYRQQPGQSLTLIATANQGSEATYESGFVIDKFPISRPNLTFSTLTVSNMSPEDSSIYLCSVEQQMNTEAFFGQGTRLTVV.

The V gene is TRBV9, the J gene TRBJ1-4, with 7 positions matching TRBD1. V lost 4 bases and J lost 7; bases outside the gene matches: 19. The CDR3 runs 18 residues. CDR1 is SGDLS, CDR2 YYNGEE, per germline. CDR3 in DNA: TGTGCCAGCAGCCAAGATCGGACAGGAAGTTCGCTCGTTGAAAAACTGTTTTTT. It encodes CASSQDRTGSSLVEKLFF.